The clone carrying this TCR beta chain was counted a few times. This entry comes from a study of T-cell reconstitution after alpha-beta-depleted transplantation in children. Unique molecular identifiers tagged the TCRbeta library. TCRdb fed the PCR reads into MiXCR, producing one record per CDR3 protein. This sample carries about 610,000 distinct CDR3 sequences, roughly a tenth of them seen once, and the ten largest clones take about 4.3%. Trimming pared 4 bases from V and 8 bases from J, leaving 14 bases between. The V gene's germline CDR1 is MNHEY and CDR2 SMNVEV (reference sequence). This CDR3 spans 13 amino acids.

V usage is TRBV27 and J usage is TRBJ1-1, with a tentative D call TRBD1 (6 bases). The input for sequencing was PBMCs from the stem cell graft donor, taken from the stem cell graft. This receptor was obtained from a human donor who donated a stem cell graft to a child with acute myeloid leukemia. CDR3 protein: CASSWDETGEAFF. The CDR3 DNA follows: TGTGCCAGCAGTTGGGATGAAACAGGGGAAGCTTTCTTT.